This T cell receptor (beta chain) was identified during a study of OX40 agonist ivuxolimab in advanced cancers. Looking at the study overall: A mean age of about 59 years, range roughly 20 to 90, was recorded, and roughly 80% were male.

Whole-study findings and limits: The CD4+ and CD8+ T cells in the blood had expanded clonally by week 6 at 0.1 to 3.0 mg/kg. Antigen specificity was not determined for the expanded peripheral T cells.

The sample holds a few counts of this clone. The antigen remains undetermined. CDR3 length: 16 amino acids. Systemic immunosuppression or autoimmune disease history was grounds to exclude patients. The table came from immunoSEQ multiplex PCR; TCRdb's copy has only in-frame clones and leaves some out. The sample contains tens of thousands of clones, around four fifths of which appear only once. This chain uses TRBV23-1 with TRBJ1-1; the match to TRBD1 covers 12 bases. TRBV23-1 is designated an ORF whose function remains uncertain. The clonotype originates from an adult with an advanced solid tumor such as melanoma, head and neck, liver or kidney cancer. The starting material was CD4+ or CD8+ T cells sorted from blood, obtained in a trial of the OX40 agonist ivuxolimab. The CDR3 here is CTIPCRDRGRRGEAFF. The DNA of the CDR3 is TGCACGATTCCCTGTCGGGACAGGGGGCGAAGGGGTGAAGCTTTCTTT.